This T cell receptor beta chain was recorded in a study of T cells after yellow fever vaccination. Study information: It was SMART-Seq v4 Ultra Low Input that prepared the fractions with low cell numbers.

The germline V gene encodes CDR1 MDHEN and CDR2 SYDVKM. V lost 6 bases to trimming and J lost 8 bases; unmatched junction nucleotides: 12. This CDR3 contains 15 residues. A remark on this clonotype: Its antigen is not known.

TCRdb fed the 5' RACE reads into MiXCR, producing one record per CDR3 protein. The data contain 350,000 to 450,000 distinct CDR3 sequences, 6.2% of them seen just once; the ten biggest clones take up approximately 15%. Study-wide results and limits: Reappearing after the booster were most of the clones from primary vaccination (roughly 96% CD4, 70% to 90% CD8).

The chain links TRBV28 to TRBJ2-2; 7 positions agree with TRBD1. The origin of this receptor is a man aged 25-45 years who received the YFV17D yellow fever vaccine. The specimen comprised PBMCs, sampled 5 days after the yellow fever booster vaccination. The CDR3 here is CASSPADRDSGELFF. In DNA, the CDR3 is TGTGCCAGCAGCCCCGCAGACAGGGATTCGGGGGAGCTGTTTTTT.